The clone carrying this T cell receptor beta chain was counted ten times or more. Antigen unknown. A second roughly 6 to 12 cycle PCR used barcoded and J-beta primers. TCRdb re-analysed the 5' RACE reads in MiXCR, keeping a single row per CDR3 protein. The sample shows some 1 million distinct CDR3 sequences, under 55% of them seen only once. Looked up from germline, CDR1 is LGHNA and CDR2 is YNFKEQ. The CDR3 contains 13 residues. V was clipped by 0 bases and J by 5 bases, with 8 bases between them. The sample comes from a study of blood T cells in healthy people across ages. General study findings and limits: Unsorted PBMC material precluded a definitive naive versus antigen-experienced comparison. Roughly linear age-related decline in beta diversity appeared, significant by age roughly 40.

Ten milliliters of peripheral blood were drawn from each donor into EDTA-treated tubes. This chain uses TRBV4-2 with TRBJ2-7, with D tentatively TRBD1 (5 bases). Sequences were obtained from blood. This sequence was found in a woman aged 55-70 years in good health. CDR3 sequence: CASSQEGRDEQYF. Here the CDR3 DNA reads TGTGCCAGCAGCCAAGAGGGCAGGGACGAGCAGTACTTC.